These T cell receptor beta chains were read from a single sample in a study of blood T cell repertoires in COVID-19. Profiling relied on immunoSEQ multiplex PCR, and the TCRdb table lists in-frame clones only, not all of them. The table has approximately 230,000 clones, roughly 89% seen once. Sequencing was performed on PBMCs or T cells enriched from blood (not recorded which). Receptors were obtained from a woman in her twenties or thirties who had recovered from COVID-19. Both conserved end residues are part of each CDR3. D genes are given only for firm matches. The size entry is marked missing in some rows and otherwise reads once, few, many or a size class.

CDR3,DNA,size,length,V,J,D
CASSISGRTNTEAFF,TGTGCCAGTAGTATCTCCGGACGGACAAACACTGAAGCTTTCTTT,.,15,TRBV19,TRBJ1-1,.
CASSYRLAGASLGELFF,TGTGCCAGCAGTTATCGACTAGCGGGAGCATCTTTGGGGGAGCTGTTTTTT,.,17,TRBV6-2/TRBV6-3,TRBJ2-2,TRBD2
CASSLSQGNTEAFF,TGTGCCAGCAGTTTATCGCAGGGGAACACTGAAGCTTTCTTT,.,14,TRBV28,TRBJ1-1,.
CAWSVGPVVYNEQFF,TGTGCCTGGAGTGTGGGGCCGGTGGTCTACAATGAGCAGTTCTTC,.,15,TRBV30,TRBJ2-1,.
CASSRDPDTGNSPLHF,TGCGCCAGCAGCCGAGACCCGGACACGGGTAATTCACCCCTCCACTTT,.,16,TRBV4-1,TRBJ1-6,.
CASSLREGTYEQYF,TGTGCCAGCAGTCTCCGGGAGGGAACCTACGAGCAGTACTTC,.,14,TRBV6-5,TRBJ2-7,TRBD2
CASSPRTDYEQYF,TGTGCCAGCTCCCCAAGGACAGACTACGAGCAGTACTTC,.,13,TRBV18,TRBJ2-7,.
CASSLAREGEQYF,TGCGCCAGCAGCTTGGCCCGGGAAGGCGAGCAGTACTTC,.,13,TRBV5-1,TRBJ2-7,.
CAISEGQGIGELFF,TGTGCCATCAGTGAGGGACAGGGAATCGGGGAGCTGTTTTTT,.,14,TRBV10-3,TRBJ2-2,TRBD1
CSDGGGSGSETQYF,TGCAGCGACGGGGGGGGTAGCGGGAGTGAGACCCAGTACTTC,.,14,TRBV29-1,TRBJ2-5,TRBD2
CASSLEQGARGYTF,TGTGCCAGCAGCTTAGAGCAGGGGGCGCGTGGCTACACCTTC,.,14,TRBV7-2,TRBJ1-2,TRBD1
CATAPMSSYNSPLHF,TGTGCCACCGCGCCTATGAGCTCCTATAATTCACCCCTCCACTTT,few,15,TRBV28,TRBJ1-6,.
CASSLGGGIGYTF,TGTGCCAGCAGCTTAGGGGGGGGCATAGGCTACACCTTC,.,13,TRBV7-2,TRBJ1-2,.
CASSYGGEQFF,TGTGCCAGCAGTTACGGCGGTGAGCAGTTCTTC,.,11,TRBV6-5,TRBJ2-1,.
CASSLGGSAEFF,TGTGCCAGCAGCTTAGGGGGTAGCGCGGAGTTCTTC,.,12,TRBV11-3,TRBJ2-1,.
CASSISPTGVRSEAFF,TGTGCCAGTAGTATTAGCCCGACAGGGGTTAGGTCTGAAGCTTTCTTT,.,16,TRBV19,TRBJ1-1,TRBD1
CAISEQGTDTQYF,TGTGCCATCAGTGAGCAGGGCACAGATACGCAGTATTTT,.,13,TRBV10-3,TRBJ2-3,.
CASSPTGDYYGYTF,TGTGCCAGCAGCCCGACAGGGGACTACTATGGCTACACCTTC,.,14,TRBV7-9,TRBJ1-2,TRBD1
CSASNRLSNQPQHF,TGCAGTGCTAGTAACAGGCTAAGCAATCAGCCCCAGCATTTT,.,14,TRBV20-1,TRBJ1-5,.